One sample yielded the 30 T cell receptor beta chains listed below, sequenced in a study of blood T cells in healthy people across ages (dated by TCRdb to between 2015 and 2017). Receptor amplification or capture employed 5' RACE. Sequencing used an Illumina HiSeq 2500. A second PCR of roughly 6 to 11 cycles was performed with a sample-barcoded 5' primer and a J-beta primer mix. TCRdb applied fastp at Q25 and MiXCR to the public reads, then kept only in-frame beta chains. Every CDR3 protein is listed once, alongside the most common genes and DNA of its rows. The table for this sample lists 850,000 to 1,000,000 distinct CDR3 sequences; roughly 52% of them were counted only once. The top ten constitute roughly 13% of the sample. Sequenced input: blood. The receptors here all came from a man between 25 and 39 years old in good health.

The V gene is TRBV9, the J gene TRBJ2-3, with 7 bases that match TRBD2. CDR3 length equals 16 residues. V was clipped by 0 bases and J by 0 bases; unmatched bases: 4. The germline CDR1 and CDR2 sequences are SGDLS and YYNGEE. The CDR3 protein is CASSVVWGGSTDTQYF. Here the CDR3 DNA reads TGTGCCAGCAGCGTAGTTTGGGGGGGGAGCACAGATACGCAGTATTTT.

A remark on this clonotype: A read error may produce the germline difference seen at one junction end. This rearrangement joins TRBV3-1 to TRBJ1-5; TRBD1 matches 10 bases. The CDR3 is made up of 15 amino acids. CDR1 and CDR2 (germline): LGHDT, YNNKEL (reference sequence). The CDR3 sequence: CASSRGQGGNQPRHF. In nucleotides, the CDR3 is TGTGCCAGCAGCCGCGGACAGGGGGGGAATCAGCCCCGGCATTTT.

This clonotype was seen at least ten times. The junction does not match germline at one end; this may be a read error. The chain links TRBV12-3 or TRBV12-4 to TRBJ2-1, with 10 bases identical to TRBD2. The CDR3 has 15 amino acids. The CDR3 loop is CASSLASGGANEQFF. The CDR3 DNA reads TGTGCTAGCAGCTTAGCTAGCGGGGGTGCGAATGAGCAGTTCTTC.

This clonotype turned up a few times. The chain employs TRBV7-2 and TRBJ2-3, with no clear D. The CDR3 consists of 14 residues. Germline V gene lookup returns CDR1 SGHTA and CDR2 FQGNSA. V shed 5 bases and J shed 4 bases, with 13 bases lying between them. The CDR3, as DNA: TGTGCCAGCAGCAGTGGGGTTGGTTCAGATACGCAGTATTTT. Amino acids: CASSSGVGSDTQYF.

The CDR3 loop is CASSSIWGANEQFF. CDR3 nucleotide sequence: TGTGCCAGCTCATCAATCTGGGGTGCCAATGAGCAGTTCTTC. V usage is TRBV18 and J usage is TRBJ2-1; D is unclear. This CDR3 contains 14 residues. CDR1 KGHSH and CDR2 LQKENI come from the germline V gene. Trimming left V 5 bases short and J 6 bases short, with 14 bases between.

The genes are TRBV6-2 or TRBV6-3 and TRBJ2-3; D is ambiguous. The V gene lost 2 bases and the J gene lost 5 bases, with 8 bases spanning the gap. This CDR3 comprises 13 residues. Germline V gives CDR1 MNHEY, CDR2 SVGEGT. This chain's CDR3 is CASSYGEGDTQYF. For the CDR3, the DNA is TGTGCCAGCAGTTACGGTGAAGGAGATACGCAGTATTTT.

This clonotype turned up a few times. This chain joins TRBV6-2 or TRBV6-3 and TRBJ2-7; 8 bases agree with TRBD1. Germline CDR1 reads MNHEY; CDR2 reads SVGEGT. With V trimmed by 5 bases and J by 0 bases, 9 bases remained unmatched. CDR3 length: 16 amino acids. CDR3 nucleotide sequence: TGTGCCAGCAGTCGCTATTCCGGGACAGGCTCCTACGAGCAGTACTTC. This gives the protein CASSRYSGTGSYEQYF.

V usage is TRBV4-1 and J usage is TRBJ2-1; TRBD2 aligns across 9 bases. Trimming removed 3 bases from V and 5 bases from J; junction bases left unmatched: 2. Germline V lookup: CDR1 MGHRA, CDR2 YSYEKL. The CDR3 spans 14 residues. The CDR3 nucleotides read TGCGCCAGCAGCCAGAGCGGGAGGAACAATGAGCAGTTCTTC. Encoded protein: CASSQSGRNNEQFF.

This clonotype occurred a few times. The CDR3 is CASSPMNSASSPLHF. For the CDR3, the DNA is TGTGCCAGCAGCCCCATGAACTCCGCATCGTCACCCCTCCACTTT. The chain has TRBV7-9 and TRBJ1-6; D is uncertain. The ends were cut back, 5 bases at V and 10 bases at J, with 18 bases in the middle. Germline V lookup: CDR1 SEHNR, CDR2 FQNEAQ (reference sequence). The CDR3 loop spans 15 amino acids.

This clonotype was observed once. The chain is built from TRBV29-1 and TRBJ1-2; D uncertain. V was clipped by 4 bases and J by 4 bases, with 10 bases between them. There are 12 residues in the CDR3. CDR1 SQVTM and CDR2 ANQGSEA come from the germline V gene. CDR3: CSVAAVGYGYTF. Here the CDR3 DNA reads TGCAGCGTTGCGGCCGTGGGCTATGGCTACACCTTC. Full variable domain (outside the CDR3, taken from reference TRBV29-1 and TRBJ1-2): SAVISQKPSRDICQRGTSLTIQCQVDSQVTMMFWYRQQPGQSLTLIATANQGSEATYESGFVIDKFPISRPNLTFSTLTVSNMSPEDSSIYLCSVAAVGYGYTFGSGTRLTVV.

The CDR3 DNA is TGTGCCAGCAGCTTCCCGCTAGGGGGGCAGGAAGAGACCCAGTACTTC. Protein sequence: CASSFPLGGQEETQYF. The chain carries TRBV7-2 and TRBJ2-7; D could derive from TRBD1 or TRBD2 (6 bases each). The end of the DNA is better explained by TRBJ2-5, so the J call may be wrong. The CDR3 has 16 residues. Germline V gives CDR1 SGHTA, CDR2 FQGNSA.

This clonotype showed up just a few times. This chain links TRBV29-1 with TRBJ2-7; 7 bases line up with TRBD1. CDR1 SQVTM and CDR2 ANQGSEA come from the germline V gene. This CDR3 region has 16 residues. V was pared by 0 bases and J by 6 bases, with 14 bases of the junction left unmatched. The CDR3 loop is CSVEDRSGGPFGEQYF. CDR3 nucleotides: TGCAGCGTTGAAGATCGCTCAGGGGGTCCGTTTGGCGAGCAGTACTTC.

V is TRBV5-1 and J is TRBJ2-1; D perhaps matches TRBD1 (7 bases). Germline-derived CDR1 and CDR2 are SGHRS and YFSETQ. V lost 4 bases, J lost 8 bases, and 16 bases lay in between. The CDR3 totals 14 residues. The chain's CDR3 is CASSPLQGGDEQFF. In DNA form, the CDR3 reads TGCGCCAGCAGCCCTCTTCAGGGGGGAGATGAGCAGTTCTTC. Full variable domain (outside the CDR3, taken from reference TRBV5-1 and TRBJ2-1): KAGVTQTPRYLIKTRGQQVTLSCSPISGHRSVSWYQQTPGQGLQFLFEYFSETQRNKGNFPGRFSGRQFSNSRSEMNVSTLELGDSALYLCASSPLQGGDEQFFGPGTRLTVL.

The J gene is TRBJ2-1, the V gene TRBV12-3 or TRBV12-4; tentative D call: TRBD1 (5 bases). This CDR3 has 13 residues. Deletions cut 0 bases from V and 8 bases from J, with 8 bases between. CDR3: CASSLAMGHEQFF. The CDR3 bases are TGTGCCAGCAGTTTAGCGATGGGGCATGAGCAGTTCTTC.

Worth noting for this clonotype: At one of its ends the junction is not consistent with the germline gene, which may arise from a read error. This chain links TRBV18 with TRBJ1-2; D gene ambiguous. CDR1 is KGHSH and CDR2 is LQKENI in the germline V gene. The CDR3 loop spans 15 amino acids. The DNA of the CDR3 is TGTACCAGCTCAACCAGCCCAGGTGATATCTATGGCTACACCTTC. It is translated as CTSSTSPGDIYGYTF. The variable domain in full, with the rest retrieved from reference TRBV18 and TRBJ1-2, is NAGVMQNPRHLVRRRGQEARLRCSPMKGHSHVYWYRQLPEEGLKFMVYLQKENIIDESGMPKERFSAEFPKEGPSILRIQQVVRGDSAAYFCTSSTSPGDIYGYTFGSGTRLTVV.

This clonotype showed up just a few times. The rearrangement joins TRBV5-1 to TRBJ2-7; D may be TRBD1 (6 bases). From germline, CDR1 is SGHRS and CDR2 YFSETQ. V lost 1 base and J 2 bases, leaving 13 bases between the germline ends. The CDR3 has 15 amino acids. As DNA, the CDR3 is TGCGCCAGCAGCTTGTTGGAACAGGGCACCTACGAGCAGTACTTC. This codes for CASSLLEQGTYEQYF.

This clonotype showed up just a few times. The genes are TRBV27 and TRBJ1-2, with D perhaps TRBD1 (5 bases). The germline CDR1 and CDR2 sequences are MNHEY and SMNVEV (reference sequence). V was shortened by 3 bases and J by 5 bases, with 13 bases between the two germline ends. This CDR3 has 14 amino acids. CDR3 nucleotides: TGTGCCAGCAGTTTGGGACCTTCCAAATATGGCTACACCTTC. It yields the protein CASSLGPSKYGYTF.

The chain combines TRBV6-2 or TRBV6-3 with TRBJ2-3; 15 bases line up with TRBD2. The CDR3 spans 18 residues. Germline CDR1 is MNHEY and CDR2 is SVGEGT. With 6 bases clipped from V and 0 bases from J, the junction kept 7 bases outside the gene matches. Here the CDR3 DNA reads TGTGCCAGCAGGAAGGGACTAGCGGGGGGTCGGAGCACAGATACGCAGTATTTT. It codes for CASRKGLAGGRSTDTQYF.

The CDR3 sequence is CATSSGRGSYEQYF. The CDR3 nucleotides are TGTGCCACCAGTTCCGGACGGGGTTCCTACGAGCAGTACTTC. The chain couples TRBV24-1 to TRBJ2-7, with D maybe TRBD2 (5 bases). Per germline, CDR1 KGHDR and CDR2 SFDVKD. CDR3 length equals 14 residues. V lost 6 bases, J lost 1 base, and 12 bases lay in between.

In the case of this clonotype: Given a much more abundant clone one base away, this may be a read error. The rearrangement links TRBV7-6 to TRBJ2-1; 13 bases are a match to TRBD2. V lost 5 bases and J lost 7; bases outside the gene matches: 5. This CDR3 is 15 amino acids long. Per germline, CDR1 SGHVS and CDR2 FNYEAQ. For the CDR3, the DNA is TGTGCCAGCAGCGGTACTAGCGGGGGGGCTAATGAGCAGTTCTTC. Encoded protein: CASSGTSGGANEQFF.

This clonotype was seen a handful of times. The genes are TRBV13 and TRBJ2-5; 8 nucleotides line up with TRBD2. The J call could be wrong; TRBJ2-7 is a better fit for the DNA end. Looked up from germline, CDR1 is PRHDT and CDR2 is FYEKMQ (reference sequence). This CDR3 contains 14 residues. The CDR3 bases are TGTGCCAGCAGCCCGGGGACTAGAAGCGACGAGCAGTACTTC. This codes for CASSPGTRSDEQYF.

The rearrangement uses TRBV27 and TRBJ1-2; D gene ambiguous. The V end lost 8 bases, the J end lost 2 bases, and 9 bases lay between the germline ends. CDR3 length: 12 residues. Germline CDR1 MNHEY, CDR2 SMNVEV (reference sequence). The CDR3 region is CASADGNYGYTF. The CDR3 bases are TGTGCCAGCGCCGACGGAAACTATGGCTACACCTTC.

J is TRBJ2-1 and V is TRBV27; D unresolved. CDR3 length equals 14 residues. V lost 3 bases to trimming and J lost 8 bases, with 14 bases between them. The germline CDR1 and CDR2 sequences are MNHEY and SMNVEV (reference sequence). DNA of the CDR3: TGTGCCAGCAGTTTTGGTCCTAAATGGGATGAGCAGTTCTTC. Encoded protein: CASSFGPKWDEQFF.

The chain is built from TRBV7-9 and TRBJ2-7; 8 nucleotides agree with TRBD1. The CDR3 is made up of 14 amino acids. J gave up 2 bases and V 6 bases, and 6 bases lay outside the gene matches. Germline V gene sequence: CDR1 SEHNR, CDR2 FQNEAQ (reference sequence). CDR3 in amino acids: CASRGQGAAYEQYF. CDR3 DNA sequence: TGTGCCAGCAGGGGTCAGGGGGCGGCCTACGAGCAGTACTTC.

The CDR3 loop reads CASSQDQLRYNEQYF. CDR3 nucleotides: TGTGCCAGCAGCCAAGATCAACTAAGGTACAATGAGCAGTACTTC. The J gene is TRBJ2-7, the V gene TRBV4-2; D gene uncertain. The CDR3 spans 15 residues. The V end lost 0 bases, the J end lost 7 bases, and 16 bases lay between the germline ends. Germline V gene lookup returns CDR1 LGHNA and CDR2 YNFKEQ.

This sequence joins TRBV9 and TRBJ2-3, with D tentatively TRBD2 (5 bases). With 4 bases removed from V and 2 bases from J, the gap between germline ends came to 17 bases. The CDR3 totals 16 residues. The germline V gene has CDR1 SGDLS and CDR2 YYNGEE. DNA for the CDR3: TGTGCCAGCAGCCCGCCGGGGATGGCTGCCACAGATACGCAGTATTTT. This encodes CASSPPGMAATDTQYF.

Turning to this clonotype: A much larger clone is a single base away; this may be a read error. This chain connects TRBV3-1 to TRBJ2-4; D ambiguous. The CDR3 contains 10 residues. The V gene's germline CDR1 is LGHDT and CDR2 YNNKEL (reference sequence). V was pared by 11 bases and J by 13 bases, with 15 bases between. The CDR3 here is CAGGMKPQYF. The DNA for the CDR3 is TGTGCCGGCGGAATGAAACCCCAGTACTTC.

The chain has TRBV5-6 and TRBJ2-4; 12 nucleotides agree with TRBD1. Germline V gene lookup returns CDR1 SGHDT and CDR2 YYEEEE. Unmatched junction bases numbered 8, after V lost 3 bases and J lost 13 bases. This CDR3 comprises 14 residues. The CDR3 is CASSSGTGGEEQYF. The CDR3 DNA sequence: TGTGCCAGCAGCTCGGGGACAGGGGGCGAAGAGCAGTACTTC.

This clonotype appeared a few times. V usage is TRBV6-5 and J usage is TRBJ1-2; D is perhaps TRBD1 (5 bases). The CDR3 is 14 residues long. V lost 6 bases, J lost 7 bases, and 18 bases lay in between. Germline lookup yields CDR1 MNHEY and CDR2 SVGAGI. Here the CDR3 reads CASSIRQGAAGYTF. For the CDR3, the DNA is TGTGCCAGCAGCATTCGGCAGGGCGCTGCTGGCTACACCTTC.

This chain connects TRBV28 to TRBJ1-1; D perhaps matches TRBD1 (5 bases). V was clipped by 5 bases and J by 8 bases, with 18 bases between them. In germline, CDR1 is MDHEN, CDR2 SYDVKM. This CDR3 spans 14 amino acids. Here the CDR3 reads CASSASGLQAEAFF. The CDR3, as DNA: TGTGCCAGCAGTGCTTCGGGCCTACAGGCCGAAGCTTTCTTT.